Below, 10 T cell receptor beta chains from the same sample are listed, as sequenced in a study of T-cell reconstitution after alpha-beta-depleted transplantation in children. As it was prepared, the TCRbeta library received unique molecular identifiers. TCRdb re-derived calls from the PCR reads in MiXCR, one entry per CDR3 protein. This repertoire shows roughly 500,000 distinct CDR3 sequences, about 33% found once; its top ten account for 2% to 3%. Sequencing used PBMCs from the stem cell graft donor, obtained from the stem cell graft. The receptors come from a human donor who donated a stem cell graft to a child with aplastic anemia.

This clonotype was observed a handful of times. The chain carries TRBV29-1 and TRBJ2-1; 7 bases line up with TRBD1. CDR3 length: 13 residues. After removal of 7 bases from V and 3 bases from J, the junction contained 6 bases not matched to a gene. Germline assignment: CDR1 SQVTM and CDR2 ANQGSEA. This CDR3 reads CSGGTDRYNEQFF. The CDR3 DNA reads TGCAGCGGGGGGACAGACCGCTACAATGAGCAGTTCTTC.

The chain employs TRBV4-3 and TRBJ2-1; 8 positions match TRBD2. Per the germline V gene, CDR1 is LGHNA and CDR2 is YSLEER. This CDR3 has 15 amino acids. Trimming cost V 5 bases and J 2 bases; bases outside gene matches: 5. For the CDR3, the DNA is TGCGCCAGCAGCGCATCGCGGGAGGCCTACAATGAGCAGTTCTTC. The encoded protein is CASSASREAYNEQFF.

The chain employs TRBV9 and TRBJ1-1; D is uncertain. The V gene lost 1 base and the J gene lost 2 bases, with 9 bases spanning the gap. The length of the CDR3 is 14 residues. Germline V gene data show CDR1 as SGDLS and CDR2 as YYNGEE. CDR3: CASSVKAVNTEAFF. The CDR3 coding sequence is TGTGCCAGCAGCGTAAAGGCAGTCAACACTGAAGCTTTCTTT.

The V call is TRBV7-8, the J call TRBJ2-4; D perhaps matches TRBD1 (6 bases). V was shortened by 2 bases and J by 5 bases, with 22 bases between the two germline ends. Germline lookup yields CDR1 SGHVS and CDR2 FQNEAQ. The CDR3 is made up of 18 amino acids. CDR3 protein: CASSLTISGVNRENIQYF. CDR3 in DNA: TGTGCCAGCAGCTTAACCATTTCAGGGGTAAATCGAGAAAACATTCAGTACTTC.

J is TRBJ2-1 and V is TRBV5-4, with a possible D match to TRBD1 (6 bases). The CDR3 loop spans 16 amino acids. The germline V and J ends were trimmed by 1 base and 5 bases, with 16 bases remaining between them. Germline V gene lookup returns CDR1 SGHNT and CDR2 YYREEE (reference sequence). The CDR3, as DNA: TGTGCCAGCAGCTTGAGGGCCAGGGGAAAAGACAATGAGCAGTTCTTC. Translating it yields CASSLRARGKDNEQFF.

V gene TRBV18 combines with J gene TRBJ1-5, with 10 positions matching TRBD1. Trimming cost V 1 base and J 4 bases; bases outside gene matches: 4. The germline CDR1 and CDR2 sequences are KGHSH and LQKENI. The CDR3 has 16 residues. Written as DNA, the CDR3 is TGTGCCAGCTCACCACGGGACAGGGGACCGAATCAGCCCCAGCATTTT. Translated: CASSPRDRGPNQPQHF.

This clonotype has a handful of counts. The rearrangement joins TRBV7-2 to TRBJ2-5; 10 nucleotides line up with TRBD2. The CDR3 is made up of 16 amino acids. The germline gives CDR1 SGHTA, CDR2 FQGNSA. Trimming cost V 6 bases and J 5 bases; bases outside gene matches: 12. CDR3 DNA sequence: TGTGCCAGCAGATTAATGGGGCTAGCGGGAGCTGAGACCCAGTACTTC. Translation gives CASRLMGLAGAETQYF.

This clonotype was detected only a few times. The genes are TRBV4-1 and TRBJ2-1; no clear D. CDR1 is MGHRA, CDR2 YSYEKL, per germline. Trimming removed 0 bases at V and 8 bases at J, with 8 bases between. The length of the CDR3 is 13 residues. CDR3 protein: CASSQDTFYEQFF. In DNA form, the CDR3 reads TGCGCCAGCAGCCAAGATACGTTCTATGAGCAGTTCTTC.

The chain employs TRBV10-1 and TRBJ2-7; perhaps D is TRBD1 or TRBD2 (5 bases each). CDR1 is WNHNN, CDR2 SYGVQD, per germline (reference sequence). The length of the CDR3 is 16 residues. Here the CDR3 reads CASSKSRDGRRFEQYV. CDR3 in DNA: TGCGCCAGCAGTAAGTCCCGGGACGGCCGACGTTTCGAGCAGTACGTC.

This clonotype was detected only a few times. The chain recombines TRBV7-9 with TRBJ2-5; D call uncertain. V lost 7 bases to trimming and J lost 4 bases, with 7 bases between them. Germline V CDR1 and CDR2: SEHNR, FQNEAQ (reference sequence). CDR3 length equals 11 residues. CDR3 sequence (DNA): TGTGCCAGCACCAATCGAGAGACCCAGTACTTC. It codes for CASTNRETQYF.